This T cell receptor beta chain emerged from a study of blood T cell repertoires in COVID-19. On the study more broadly: The samples span acute and convalescent COVID-19 from the United States, Italy and Spain. Sources were T cells, B-cell-depleted T cells, or PBMCs; the material itself was cDNA or gDNA.

The CDR3 sequence is 16 residues long. Germline V gene sequence: CDR1 SQVTM, CDR2 ANQGSEA. Trimming took 6 bases from V and 6 from J; bases not matched to a gene: 12. Libraries were prepared by immunoSEQ multiplex PCR; TCRdb keeps only in-frame clonotypes and omits some of them. The sample contains about 400,000 clones, around 87% of which appear only once. The chain joins TRBV29-1 to TRBJ2-2, with TRBD1 matching 11 bases. The receptor was derived from a human donor in a cohort sampled during active COVID-19. Sequencing input: peripheral blood. The CDR3 nucleotides are TGCAGCGTCCAAAGGACAGGGGGCGCCGTATCCGGGGAGCTGTTTTTT. Its translation: CSVQRTGGAVSGELFF.